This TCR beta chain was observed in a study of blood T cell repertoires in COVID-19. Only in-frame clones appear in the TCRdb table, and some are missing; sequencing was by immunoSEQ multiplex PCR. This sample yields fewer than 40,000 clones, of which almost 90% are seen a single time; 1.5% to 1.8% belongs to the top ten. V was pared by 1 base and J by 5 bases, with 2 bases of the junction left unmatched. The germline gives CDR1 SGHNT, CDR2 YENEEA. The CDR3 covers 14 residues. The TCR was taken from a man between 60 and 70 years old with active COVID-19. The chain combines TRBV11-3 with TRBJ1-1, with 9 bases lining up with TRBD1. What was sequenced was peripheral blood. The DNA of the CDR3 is TGTGCCAGCAGCTTAGGGACAGGGGCAACTGAAGCTTTCTTT. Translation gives CASSLGTGATEAFF.